This T cell receptor (beta chain) was captured in a study of CD8+ T cells in alopecia areata. Study summary: Oral tofacitinib, 5 to 10 mg twice daily, was given in an open-label trial.

Study-wide results and caveats: Tofacitinib delivered significant drops in scalp clonality and in expanded CD8+ clones among the top 100. Lesional scalp exceeded normal scalp in clonality, especially in alopecia totalis/universalis. Any link of baseline CD8+ expansion to response, resting on one nonresponder, remains uncertain.

Treatment specified: oral pan-JAK inhibitor, 5-10 mg twice daily. V was trimmed by 4 bases and J by 1 base, leaving 10 bases between them. This CDR3 comprises 14 residues. Germline CDR1 SNHLY, CDR2 FYNNEI. The sequencing template was cDNA reverse transcribed from extracted RNA. TCRdb keeps only in-frame clones here, not all; method: immunoSEQ multiplex PCR. In the table there are approximately 170,000 clones, around 56% of which are singletons. For this clone: Its antigen is undetermined.

The starting material was CD4+ T cells sorted from blood, obtained at week 4, from a patient treated with tofacitinib. The receptor comes from a human donor with alopecia areata. V usage is TRBV2 and J usage is TRBJ1-1; D call uncertain. CDR3: CASSVGLGNTEAFF. DNA for the CDR3: TGTGCCAGCAGTGTGGGTCTGGGGAACACTGAAGCTTTCTTT. The full variable domain, in which reference TRBV2 and TRBJ1-1 provide the parts outside the CDR3, is EPEVTQTPSHQVTQMGQEVILRCVPISNHLYFYWYRQILGQKVEFLVSFYNNEISEKSEIFDDQFSVERPDGSNFTLKIRSTKLEDSAMYFCASSVGLGNTEAFFGQGTRLTVV.